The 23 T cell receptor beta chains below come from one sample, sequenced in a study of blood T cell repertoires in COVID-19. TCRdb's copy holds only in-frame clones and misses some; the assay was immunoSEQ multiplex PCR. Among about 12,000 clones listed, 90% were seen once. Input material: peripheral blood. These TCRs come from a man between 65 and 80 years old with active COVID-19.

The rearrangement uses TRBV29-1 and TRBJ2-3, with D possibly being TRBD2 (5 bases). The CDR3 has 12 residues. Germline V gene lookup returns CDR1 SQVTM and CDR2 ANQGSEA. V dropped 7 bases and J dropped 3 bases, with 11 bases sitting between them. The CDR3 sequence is CSASRGTDTQYF. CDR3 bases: TGCAGCGCCTCGAGAGGGACAGATACGCAGTATTTT.

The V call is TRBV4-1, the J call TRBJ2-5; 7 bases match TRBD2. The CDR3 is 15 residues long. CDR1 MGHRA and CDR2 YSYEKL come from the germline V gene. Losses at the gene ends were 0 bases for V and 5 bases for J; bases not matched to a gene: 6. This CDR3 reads CASSQDGLGGETQYF. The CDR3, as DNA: TGCGCCAGCAGCCAAGATGGCTTGGGAGGGGAGACCCAGTACTTC.

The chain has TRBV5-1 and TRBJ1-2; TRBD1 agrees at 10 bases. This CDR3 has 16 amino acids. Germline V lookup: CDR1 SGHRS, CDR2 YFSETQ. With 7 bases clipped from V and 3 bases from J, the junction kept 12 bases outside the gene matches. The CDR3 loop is CASGDPTGGRDYGYTF. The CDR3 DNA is TGCGCCAGCGGAGACCCGACAGGGGGCAGGGACTATGGCTACACCTTC.

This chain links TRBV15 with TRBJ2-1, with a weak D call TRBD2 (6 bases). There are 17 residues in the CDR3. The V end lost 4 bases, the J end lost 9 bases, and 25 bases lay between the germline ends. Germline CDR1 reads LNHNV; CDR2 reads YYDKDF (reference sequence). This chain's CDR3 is CATSTSPQVTRSGEQFF. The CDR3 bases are TGTGCCACCAGCACCTCCCCACAGGTGACTAGATCGGGTGAGCAGTTCTTC.

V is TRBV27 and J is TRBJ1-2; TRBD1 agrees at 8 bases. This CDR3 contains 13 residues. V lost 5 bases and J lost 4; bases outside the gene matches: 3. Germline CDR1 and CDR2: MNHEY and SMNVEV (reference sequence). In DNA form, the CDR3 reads TGTGCCAGCAGTGTAACAGGGGGCTATGGCTACACCTTC. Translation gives CASSVTGGYGYTF.

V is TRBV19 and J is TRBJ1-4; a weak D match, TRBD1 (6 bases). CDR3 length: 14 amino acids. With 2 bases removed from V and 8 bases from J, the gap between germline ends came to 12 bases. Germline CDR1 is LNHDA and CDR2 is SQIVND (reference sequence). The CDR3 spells CASSIRTGKEKLFF. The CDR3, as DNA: TGTGCCAGTAGTATAAGAACAGGGAAGGAAAAACTGTTTTTT.

The CDR3 reads CASTGGNQPQHF. The CDR3 nucleotides are TGTGCCAGCACGGGGGGGAACCAGCCCCAGCATTTT. The V and J genes are TRBV2 and TRBJ1-5; tentative D call: TRBD1 (5 bases). This CDR3 is 12 amino acids long. Trimming took off 7 bases at V and 7 bases at J, with 11 bases between the two ends. Germline values: CDR1 SNHLY, CDR2 FYNNEI.

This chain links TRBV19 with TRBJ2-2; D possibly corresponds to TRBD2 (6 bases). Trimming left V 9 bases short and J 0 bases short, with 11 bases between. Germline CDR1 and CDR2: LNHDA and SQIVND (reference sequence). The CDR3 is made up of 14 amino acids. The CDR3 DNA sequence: TGTGCCAGCCGGGACTCATCGAACACCGGGGAGCTGTTTTTT. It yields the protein CASRDSSNTGELFF.

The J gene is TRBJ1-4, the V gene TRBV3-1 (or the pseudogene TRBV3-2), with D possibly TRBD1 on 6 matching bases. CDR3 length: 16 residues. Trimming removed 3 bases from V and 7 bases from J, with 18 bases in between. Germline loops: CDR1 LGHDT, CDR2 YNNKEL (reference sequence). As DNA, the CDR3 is TGTGCCAGCAGCCAGTATGGGGGCGCGCCCGCTGAAAAACTGTTTTTT. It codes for CASSQYGGAPAEKLFF.

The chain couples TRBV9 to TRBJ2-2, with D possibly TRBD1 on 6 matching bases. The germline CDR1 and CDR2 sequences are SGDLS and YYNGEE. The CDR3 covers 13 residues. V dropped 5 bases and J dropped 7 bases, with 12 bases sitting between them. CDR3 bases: TGTGCCAGCAGAGCCGGGACATTCGGGGAGCTGTTTTTT. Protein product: CASRAGTFGELFF.

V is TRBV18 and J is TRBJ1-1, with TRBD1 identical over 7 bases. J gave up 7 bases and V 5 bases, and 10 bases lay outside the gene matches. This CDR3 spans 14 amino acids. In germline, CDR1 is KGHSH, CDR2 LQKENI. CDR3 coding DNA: TGTGCCAGCTCAACCGGGACAGTCCTCAGTGAAGCTTTCTTT. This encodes CASSTGTVLSEAFF.

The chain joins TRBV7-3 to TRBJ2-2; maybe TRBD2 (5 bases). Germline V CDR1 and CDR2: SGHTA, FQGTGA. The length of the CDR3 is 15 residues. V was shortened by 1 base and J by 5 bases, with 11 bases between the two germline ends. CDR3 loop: CASSLILVGTGELFF. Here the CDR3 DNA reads TGTGCCAGCAGCTTAATACTAGTGGGGACCGGGGAGCTGTTTTTT.

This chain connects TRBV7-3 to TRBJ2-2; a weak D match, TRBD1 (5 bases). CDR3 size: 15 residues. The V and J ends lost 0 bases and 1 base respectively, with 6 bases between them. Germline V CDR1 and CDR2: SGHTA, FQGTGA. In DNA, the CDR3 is TGTGCCAGCAGCTTAACGCAGGGGAACACCGGGGAGCTGTTTTTT. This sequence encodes CASSLTQGNTGELFF.

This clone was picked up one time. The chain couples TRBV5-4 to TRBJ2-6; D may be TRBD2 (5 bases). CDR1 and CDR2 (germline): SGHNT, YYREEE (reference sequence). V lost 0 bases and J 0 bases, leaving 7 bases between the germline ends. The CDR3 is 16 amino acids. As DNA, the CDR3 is TGTGCCAGCAGCTTGGGAGGGATCTCTGGGGCCAACGTCCTGACTTTC. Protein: CASSLGGISGANVLTF.

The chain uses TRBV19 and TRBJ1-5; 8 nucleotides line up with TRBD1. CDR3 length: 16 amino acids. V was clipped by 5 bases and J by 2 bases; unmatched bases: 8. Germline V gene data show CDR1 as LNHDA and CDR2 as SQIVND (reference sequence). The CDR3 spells CASSVRGRGGNQPQHF. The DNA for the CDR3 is TGTGCCAGTAGTGTCAGGGGGCGCGGGGGCAATCAGCCCCAGCATTTT.

The CDR3 nucleotides read TGTGCCACCAGCAGAGGTAGTGACTCTCTACACTCCTACAATGAGCAGTTCTTC. This codes for CATSRGSDSLHSYNEQFF. The chain combines TRBV15 with TRBJ2-1; D is undetermined. The length of the CDR3 is 18 residues. V gave up 1 base and J gave up 0 bases, with 16 bases separating them. In germline, CDR1 is LNHNV, CDR2 YYDKDF (reference sequence).

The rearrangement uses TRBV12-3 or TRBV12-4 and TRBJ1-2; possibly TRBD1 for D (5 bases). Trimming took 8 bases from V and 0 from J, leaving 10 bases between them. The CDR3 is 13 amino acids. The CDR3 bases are TGTGCCAGCGGGGCCAGCTCTAACTATGGCTACACCTTC. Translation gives CASGASSNYGYTF.

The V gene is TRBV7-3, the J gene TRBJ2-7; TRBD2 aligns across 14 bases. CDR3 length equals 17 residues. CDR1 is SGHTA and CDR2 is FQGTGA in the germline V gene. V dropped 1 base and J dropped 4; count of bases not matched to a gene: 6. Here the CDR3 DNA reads TGTGCCAGCAGCTTAAGAGGGACTAGCGGGGGCAAGTACGAGCAGTACTTC. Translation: CASSLRGTSGGKYEQYF.

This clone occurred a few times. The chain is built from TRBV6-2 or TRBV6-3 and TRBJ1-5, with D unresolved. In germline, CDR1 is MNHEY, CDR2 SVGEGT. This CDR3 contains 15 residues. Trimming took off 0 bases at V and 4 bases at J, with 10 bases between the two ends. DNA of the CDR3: TGTGCCAGCAGTTACTCCCAACTTACGAATCAGCCCCAGCATTTT. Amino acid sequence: CASSYSQLTNQPQHF.

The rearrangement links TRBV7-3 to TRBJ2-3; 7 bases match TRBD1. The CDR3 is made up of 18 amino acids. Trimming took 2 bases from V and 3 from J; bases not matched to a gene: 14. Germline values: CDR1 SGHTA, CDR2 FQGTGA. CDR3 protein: CASSLFPGATGKTDTQYF. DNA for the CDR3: TGTGCCAGCAGCTTATTTCCAGGGGCGACAGGGAAGACAGATACGCAGTATTTT. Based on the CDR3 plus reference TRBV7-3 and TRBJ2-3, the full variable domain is GAGVSQTPSNKVTEKGKYVELRCDPISGHTALYWYRQSLGQGPEFLIYFQGTGAADDSGLPNDRFFAVRPEGSVSTLKIQRTERGDSAVYLCASSLFPGATGKTDTQYFGPGTRLTVL.

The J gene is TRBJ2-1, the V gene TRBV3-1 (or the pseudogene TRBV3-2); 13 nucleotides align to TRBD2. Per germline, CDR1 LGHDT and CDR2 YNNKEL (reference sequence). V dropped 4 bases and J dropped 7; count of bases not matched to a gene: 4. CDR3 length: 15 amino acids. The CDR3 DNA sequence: TGTGCCAGCAGCCTTGGACTAGCGGGAGCTAATGAGCAGTTCTTC. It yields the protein CASSLGLAGANEQFF.

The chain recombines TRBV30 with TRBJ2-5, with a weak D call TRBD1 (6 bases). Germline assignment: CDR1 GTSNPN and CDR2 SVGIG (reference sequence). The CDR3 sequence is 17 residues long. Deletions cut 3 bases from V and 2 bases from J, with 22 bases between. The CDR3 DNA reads TGTGCCTGGAGCGAATGGGGGCGGTACGAAGAACAAGAGACCCAGTACTTC. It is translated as CAWSEWGRYEEQETQYF.

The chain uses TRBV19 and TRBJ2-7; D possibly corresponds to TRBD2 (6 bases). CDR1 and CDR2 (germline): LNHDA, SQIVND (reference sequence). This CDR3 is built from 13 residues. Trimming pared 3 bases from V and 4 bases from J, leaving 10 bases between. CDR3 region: CASSMTDYYEQYF. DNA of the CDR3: TGTGCCAGTAGTATGACGGACTATTACGAGCAGTACTTC.